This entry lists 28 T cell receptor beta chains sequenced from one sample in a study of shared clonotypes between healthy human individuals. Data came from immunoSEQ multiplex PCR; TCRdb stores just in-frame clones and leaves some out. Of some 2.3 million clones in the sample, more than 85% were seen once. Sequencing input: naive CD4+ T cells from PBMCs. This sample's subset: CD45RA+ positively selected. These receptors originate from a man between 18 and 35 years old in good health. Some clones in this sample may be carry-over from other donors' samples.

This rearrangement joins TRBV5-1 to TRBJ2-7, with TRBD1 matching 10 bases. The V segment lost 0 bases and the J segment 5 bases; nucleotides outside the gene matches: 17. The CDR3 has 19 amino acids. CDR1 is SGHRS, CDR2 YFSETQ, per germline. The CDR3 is CASSLALIPGQGWQNEQYF. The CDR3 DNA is TGCGCCAGCAGCTTGGCTCTAATACCGGGACAGGGGTGGCAAAACGAGCAGTACTTC. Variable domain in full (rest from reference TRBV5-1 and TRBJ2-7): KAGVTQTPRYLIKTRGQQVTLSCSPISGHRSVSWYQQTPGQGLQFLFEYFSETQRNKGNFPGRFSGRQFSNSRSEMNVSTLELGDSALYLCASSLALIPGQGWQNEQYFGPGTRLTVT.

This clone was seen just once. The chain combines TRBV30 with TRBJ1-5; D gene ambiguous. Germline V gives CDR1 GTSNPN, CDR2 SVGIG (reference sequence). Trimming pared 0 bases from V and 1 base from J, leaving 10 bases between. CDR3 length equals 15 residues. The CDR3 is CAWSVLKGSNQPQHF. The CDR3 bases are TGTGCCTGGAGTGTACTAAAGGGCAGCAATCAGCCCCAGCATTTT.

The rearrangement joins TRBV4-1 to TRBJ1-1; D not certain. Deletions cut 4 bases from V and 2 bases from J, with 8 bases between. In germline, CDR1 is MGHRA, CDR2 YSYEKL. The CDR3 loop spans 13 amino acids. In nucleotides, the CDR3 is TGCGCCAGCAGCCCCTGGACCAACACTGAAGCTTTCTTT. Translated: CASSPWTNTEAFF.

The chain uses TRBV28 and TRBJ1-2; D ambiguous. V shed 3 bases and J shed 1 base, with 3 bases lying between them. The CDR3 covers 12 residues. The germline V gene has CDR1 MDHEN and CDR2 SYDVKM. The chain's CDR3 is CASSFHNYGYTF. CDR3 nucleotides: TGTGCCAGCAGTTTTCATAACTATGGCTACACCTTC.

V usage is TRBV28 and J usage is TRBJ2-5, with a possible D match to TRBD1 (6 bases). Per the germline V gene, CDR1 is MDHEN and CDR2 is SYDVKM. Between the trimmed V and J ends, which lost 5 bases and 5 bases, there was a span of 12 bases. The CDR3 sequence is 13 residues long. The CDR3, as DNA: TGTGCCAGCAGTGTCGACAGGCGGGAGACCCAGTACTTC. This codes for CASSVDRRETQYF.

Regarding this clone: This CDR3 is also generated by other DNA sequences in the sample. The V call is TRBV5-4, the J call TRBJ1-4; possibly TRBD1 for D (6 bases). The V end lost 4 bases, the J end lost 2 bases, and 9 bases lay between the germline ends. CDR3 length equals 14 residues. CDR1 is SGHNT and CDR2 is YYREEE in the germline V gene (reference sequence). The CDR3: CASSLQGTNEKLFF. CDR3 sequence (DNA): TGTGCCAGCAGCCTGCAGGGGACTAATGAAAAACTGTTTTTT.

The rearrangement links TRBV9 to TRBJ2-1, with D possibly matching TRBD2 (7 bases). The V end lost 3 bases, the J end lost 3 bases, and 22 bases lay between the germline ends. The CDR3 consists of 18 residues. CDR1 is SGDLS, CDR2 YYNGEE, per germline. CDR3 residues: CASSARVGGGSHYNEQFF. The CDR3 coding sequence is TGTGCCAGCAGCGCAAGGGTTGGGGGCGGGAGCCACTACAATGAGCAGTTCTTC.

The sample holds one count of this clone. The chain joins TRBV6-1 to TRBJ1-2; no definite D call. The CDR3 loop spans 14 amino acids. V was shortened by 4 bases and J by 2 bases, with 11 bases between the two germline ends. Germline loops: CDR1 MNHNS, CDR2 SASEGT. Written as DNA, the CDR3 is TGTGCCAGCAGTGTGTTGTGGGCAAACTATGGCTACACCTTC. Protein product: CASSVLWANYGYTF.

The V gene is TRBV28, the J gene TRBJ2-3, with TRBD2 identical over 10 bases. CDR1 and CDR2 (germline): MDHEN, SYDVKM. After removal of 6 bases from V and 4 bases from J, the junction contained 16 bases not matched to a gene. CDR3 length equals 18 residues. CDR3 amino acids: CASRSTSGKGGIADTQYF. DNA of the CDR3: TGTGCCAGCAGATCAACTAGCGGGAAAGGAGGGATCGCAGATACGCAGTATTTT.

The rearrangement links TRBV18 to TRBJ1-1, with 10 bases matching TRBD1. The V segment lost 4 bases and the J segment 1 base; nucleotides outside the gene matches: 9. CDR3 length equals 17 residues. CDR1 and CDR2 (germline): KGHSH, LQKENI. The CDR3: CASSLRQGASPNTEAFF. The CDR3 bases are TGTGCCAGCTCACTCAGACAGGGGGCCTCTCCGAACACTGAAGCTTTCTTT.

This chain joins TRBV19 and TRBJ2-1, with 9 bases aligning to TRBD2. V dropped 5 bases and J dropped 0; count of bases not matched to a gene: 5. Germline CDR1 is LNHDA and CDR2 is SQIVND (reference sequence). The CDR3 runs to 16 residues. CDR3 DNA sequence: TGTGCCAGTAGTTCCCGACTAGCGGACTCCTACAATGAGCAGTTCTTC. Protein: CASSSRLADSYNEQFF.

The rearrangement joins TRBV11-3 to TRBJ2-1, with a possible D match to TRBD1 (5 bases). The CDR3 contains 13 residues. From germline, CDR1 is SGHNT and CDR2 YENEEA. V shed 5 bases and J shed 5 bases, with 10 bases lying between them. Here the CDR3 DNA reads TGTGCCAGCAGCCCTTCCAGGGACAATGAGCAGTTCTTC. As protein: CASSPSRDNEQFF.

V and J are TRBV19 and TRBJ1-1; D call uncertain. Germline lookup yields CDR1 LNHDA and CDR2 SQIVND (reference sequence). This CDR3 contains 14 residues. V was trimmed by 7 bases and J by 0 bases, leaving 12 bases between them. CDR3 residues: CASTNQAVNTEAFF. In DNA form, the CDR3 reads TGTGCCAGTACTAACCAGGCAGTGAACACTGAAGCTTTCTTT.

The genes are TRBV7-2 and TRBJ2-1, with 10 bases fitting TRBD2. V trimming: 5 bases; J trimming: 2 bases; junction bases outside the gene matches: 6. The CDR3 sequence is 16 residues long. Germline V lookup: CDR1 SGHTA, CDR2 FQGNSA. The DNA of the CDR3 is TGTGCCAGCAGCACTACCCTAGCGGGAGCCTACAATGAGCAGTTCTTC. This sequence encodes CASSTTLAGAYNEQFF.

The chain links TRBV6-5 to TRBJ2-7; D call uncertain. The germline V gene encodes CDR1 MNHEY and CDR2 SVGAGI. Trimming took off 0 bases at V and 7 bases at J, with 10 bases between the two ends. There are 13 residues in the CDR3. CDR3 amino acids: CASSYSRRREQYF. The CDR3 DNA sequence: TGTGCCAGCAGTTACTCAAGACGAAGGGAGCAGTACTTC.

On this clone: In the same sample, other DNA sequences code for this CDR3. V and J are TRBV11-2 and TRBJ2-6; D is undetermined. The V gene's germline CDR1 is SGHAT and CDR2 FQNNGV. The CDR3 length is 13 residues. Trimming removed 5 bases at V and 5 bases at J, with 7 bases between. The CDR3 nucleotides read TGTGCCAGCAGCCCCACTCGGGCCAACGTCCTGACTTTC. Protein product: CASSPTRANVLTF.

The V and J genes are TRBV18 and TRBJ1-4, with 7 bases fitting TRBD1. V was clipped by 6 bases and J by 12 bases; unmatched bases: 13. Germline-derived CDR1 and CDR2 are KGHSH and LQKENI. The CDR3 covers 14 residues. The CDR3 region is CASSADRSLGELFF. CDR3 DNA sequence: TGTGCCAGCTCCGCGGACAGGTCCCTTGGCGAACTGTTTTTT. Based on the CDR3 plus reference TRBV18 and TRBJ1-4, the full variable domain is NAGVMQNPRHLVRRRGQEARLRCSPMKGHSHVYWYRQLPEEGLKFMVYLQKENIIDESGMPKERFSAEFPKEGPSILRIQQVVRGDSAAYFCASSADRSLGELFFGSGTQLSVL.

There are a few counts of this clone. The CDR3 loop reads CASSTQTGGEAFF. The CDR3 coding sequence is TGTGCCAGCAGCACACAGACAGGGGGCGAGGCTTTCTTT. The chain is built from TRBV5-4 and TRBJ1-1, with TRBD1 matching 10 bases. With V trimmed by 4 bases and J by 11 bases, 8 bases remained unmatched. The CDR3 is made up of 13 amino acids. Germline lookup yields CDR1 SGHNT and CDR2 YYREEE (reference sequence). The full variable domain, with the rest looked up from reference TRBV5-4 and TRBJ1-1, is ETGVTQSPTHLIKTRGQQVTLRCSSQSGHNTVSWYQQALGQGPQFIFQYYREEENGRGNFPPRFSGLQFPNYSSELNVNALELDDSALYLCASSTQTGGEAFFGQGTRLTVV.

The CDR3 sequence is CASSLWGLAGDRAYEQYF. DNA for the CDR3: TGTGCCAGCAGTCTTTGGGGACTAGCGGGAGACAGGGCCTACGAGCAGTACTTC. V and J are TRBV7-2 and TRBJ2-7; the match to TRBD2 covers 14 bases. The V gene's germline CDR1 is SGHTA and CDR2 FQGNSA. Trimming at V came to 6 bases and at J to 2 bases, leaving 12 bases not matched to a gene. The CDR3 is 18 residues long.

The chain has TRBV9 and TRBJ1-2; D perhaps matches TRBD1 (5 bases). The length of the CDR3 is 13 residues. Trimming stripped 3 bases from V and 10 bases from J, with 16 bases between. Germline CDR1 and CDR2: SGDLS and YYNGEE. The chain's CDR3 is CASSADIHPPYTF. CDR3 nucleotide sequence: TGTGCCAGCAGCGCGGACATCCATCCCCCCTACACCTTC.

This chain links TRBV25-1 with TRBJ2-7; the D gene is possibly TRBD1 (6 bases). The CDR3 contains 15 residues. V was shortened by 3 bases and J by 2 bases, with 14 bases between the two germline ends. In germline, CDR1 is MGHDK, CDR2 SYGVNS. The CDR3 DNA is TGTGCCAGCAGTGATTCTCTGACAGGCGCCTACGAGCAGTACTTC. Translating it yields CASSDSLTGAYEQYF.

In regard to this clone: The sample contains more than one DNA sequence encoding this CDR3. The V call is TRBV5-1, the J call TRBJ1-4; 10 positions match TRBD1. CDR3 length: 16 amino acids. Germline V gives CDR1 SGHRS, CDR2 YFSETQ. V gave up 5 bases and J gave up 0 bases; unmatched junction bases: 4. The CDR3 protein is CASSFGQGATNEKLFF. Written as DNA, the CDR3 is TGCGCCAGCAGTTTTGGACAGGGGGCAACTAATGAAAAACTGTTTTTT.

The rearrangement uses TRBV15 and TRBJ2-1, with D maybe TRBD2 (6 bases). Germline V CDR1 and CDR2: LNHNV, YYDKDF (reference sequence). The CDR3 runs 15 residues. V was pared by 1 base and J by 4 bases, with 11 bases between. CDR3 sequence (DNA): TGTGCCACCAGCAGAGGGGGGGACTCGTACAATGAGCAGTTCTTC. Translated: CATSRGGDSYNEQFF. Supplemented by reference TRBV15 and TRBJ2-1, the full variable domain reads DAMVIQNPRYQVTQFGKPVTLSCSQTLNHNVMYWYQQKSSQAPKLLFHYYDKDFNNEADTPDNFQSRRPNTSFCFLDIRSPGLGDTAMYLCATSRGGDSYNEQFFGPGTRLTVL.

Here the CDR3 DNA reads TGTGCCACCTGGGGGCTAGCGGCACCAGATACGCAGTATTTT. Translation: CATWGLAAPDTQYF. The rearrangement uses TRBV6-5 and TRBJ2-3; TRBD2 is a possible D gene (7 bases). The CDR3 has 14 amino acids. Per germline, CDR1 MNHEY and CDR2 SVGAGI. The ends were cut back, 10 bases at V and 4 bases at J, with 18 bases in the middle.

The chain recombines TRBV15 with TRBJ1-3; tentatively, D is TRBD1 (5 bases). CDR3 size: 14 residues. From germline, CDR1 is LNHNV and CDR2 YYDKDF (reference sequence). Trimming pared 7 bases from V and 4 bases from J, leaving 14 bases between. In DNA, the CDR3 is TGTGCCACCACTTCCGGCAGGGAGGGAAACACCATATATTTT. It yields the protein CATTSGREGNTIYF.

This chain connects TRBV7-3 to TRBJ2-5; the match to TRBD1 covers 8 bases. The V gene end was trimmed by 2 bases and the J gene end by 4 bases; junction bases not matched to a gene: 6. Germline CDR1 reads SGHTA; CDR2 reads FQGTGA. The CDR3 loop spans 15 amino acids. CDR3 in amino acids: CASSLDRGPLETQYF. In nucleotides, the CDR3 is TGTGCCAGCAGCTTAGACAGGGGACCTTTAGAGACCCAGTACTTC.

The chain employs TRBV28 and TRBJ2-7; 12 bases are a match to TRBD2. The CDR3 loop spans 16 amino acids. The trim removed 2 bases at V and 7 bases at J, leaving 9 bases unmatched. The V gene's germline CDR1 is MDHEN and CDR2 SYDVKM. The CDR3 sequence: CASSLPLASGRGEQYF. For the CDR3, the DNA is TGTGCCAGCAGTTTACCGCTTGCTAGCGGGAGGGGTGAGCAGTACTTC. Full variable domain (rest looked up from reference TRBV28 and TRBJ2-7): DVKVTQSSRYLVKRTGEKVFLECVQDMDHENMFWYRQDPGLGLRLIYFSYDVKMKEKGDIPEGYSVSREKKERFSLILESASTNQTSMYLCASSLPLASGRGEQYFGPGTRLTVT.

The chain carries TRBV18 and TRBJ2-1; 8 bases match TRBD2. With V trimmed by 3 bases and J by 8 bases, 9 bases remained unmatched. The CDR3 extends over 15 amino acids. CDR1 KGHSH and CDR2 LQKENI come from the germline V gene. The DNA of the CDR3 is TGTGCCAGCTCACCCAGTAGCGGGAATGGCTATGAGCAGTTCTTC. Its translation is CASSPSSGNGYEQFF.